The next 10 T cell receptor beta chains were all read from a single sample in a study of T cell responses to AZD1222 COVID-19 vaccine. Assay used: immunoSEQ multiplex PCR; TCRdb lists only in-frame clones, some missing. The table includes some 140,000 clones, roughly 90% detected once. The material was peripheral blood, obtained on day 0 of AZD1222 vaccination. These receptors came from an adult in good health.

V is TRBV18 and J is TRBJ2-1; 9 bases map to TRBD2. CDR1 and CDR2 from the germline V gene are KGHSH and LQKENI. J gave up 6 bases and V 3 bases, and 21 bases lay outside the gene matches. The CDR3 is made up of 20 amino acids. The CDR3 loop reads CASSPLDLLVVAGEGNEQFF. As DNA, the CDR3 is TGTGCCAGCTCACCTCTAGACCTTCTGGTAGTAGCGGGAGAGGGCAATGAGCAGTTCTTC.

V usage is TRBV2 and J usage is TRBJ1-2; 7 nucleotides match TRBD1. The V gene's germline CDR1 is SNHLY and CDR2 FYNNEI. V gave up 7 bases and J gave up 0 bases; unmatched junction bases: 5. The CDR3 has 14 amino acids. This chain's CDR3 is CASTGQRTNYGYTF. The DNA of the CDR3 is TGTGCCAGCACGGGACAGAGAACTAACTATGGCTACACCTTC.

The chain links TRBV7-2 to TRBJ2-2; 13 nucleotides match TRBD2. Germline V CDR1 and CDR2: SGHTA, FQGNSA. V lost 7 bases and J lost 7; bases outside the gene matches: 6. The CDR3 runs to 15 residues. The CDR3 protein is CASTLAGGPSGELFF. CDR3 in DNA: TGTGCCAGCACACTAGCGGGAGGGCCGAGCGGGGAGCTGTTTTTT.

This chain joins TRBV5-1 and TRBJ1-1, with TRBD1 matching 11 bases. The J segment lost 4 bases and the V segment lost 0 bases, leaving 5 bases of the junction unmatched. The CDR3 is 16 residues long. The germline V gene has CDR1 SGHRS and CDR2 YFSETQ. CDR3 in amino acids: CASSLAGDRGTTEAFF. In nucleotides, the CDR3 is TGCGCCAGCAGCTTGGCAGGGGACAGGGGGACCACTGAAGCTTTCTTT.

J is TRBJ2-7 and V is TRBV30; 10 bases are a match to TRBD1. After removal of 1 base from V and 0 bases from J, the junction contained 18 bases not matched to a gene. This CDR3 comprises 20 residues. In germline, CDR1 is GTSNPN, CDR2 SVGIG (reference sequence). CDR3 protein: CAWSGPSGTGASLSSYEQYF. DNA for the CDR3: TGTGCCTGGAGTGGACCATCCGGGACAGGGGCCAGCCTCTCCTCCTACGAGCAGTACTTC. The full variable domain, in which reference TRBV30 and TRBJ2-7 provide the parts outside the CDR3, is SQTIHQWPATLVQPVGSPLSLECTVEGTSNPNLYWYRQAAGRGLQLLFYSVGIGQISSEVPQNLSASRPQDRQFILSSKKLLLSDSGFYLCAWSGPSGTGASLSSYEQYFGPGTRLTVT.

The CDR3 sequence: CASSPFPITDTQYF. The CDR3 bases are TGTGCCAGCAGTCCCTTCCCAATCACAGATACGCAGTATTTT. The chain carries TRBV28 and TRBJ2-3, with D unresolved. The length of the CDR3 is 14 residues. Looked up from germline, CDR1 is MDHEN and CDR2 is SYDVKM. Trimming pared 5 bases from V and 2 bases from J, leaving 11 bases between.

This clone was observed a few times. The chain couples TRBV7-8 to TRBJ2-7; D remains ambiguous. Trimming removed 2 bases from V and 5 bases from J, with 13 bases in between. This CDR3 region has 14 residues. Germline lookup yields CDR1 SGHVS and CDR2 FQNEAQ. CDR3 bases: TGTGCCAGCAGCTTACGGCCCCCCCGGGACGAGCAGTACTTC. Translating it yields CASSLRPPRDEQYF.

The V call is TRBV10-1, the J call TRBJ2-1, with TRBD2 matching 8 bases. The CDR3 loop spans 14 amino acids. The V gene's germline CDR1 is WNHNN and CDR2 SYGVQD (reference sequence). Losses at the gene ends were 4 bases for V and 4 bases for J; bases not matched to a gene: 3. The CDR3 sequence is CASSAGGGYNEQFF. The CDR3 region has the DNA TGCGCCAGCAGTGCCGGGGGGGGATACAATGAGCAGTTCTTC.

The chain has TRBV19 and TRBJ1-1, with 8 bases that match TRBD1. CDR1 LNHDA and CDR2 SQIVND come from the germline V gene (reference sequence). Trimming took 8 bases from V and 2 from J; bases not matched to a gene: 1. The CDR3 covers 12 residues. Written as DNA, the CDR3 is TGTGCCAGTGACAGGGGTAACACTGAAGCTTTCTTT. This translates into CASDRGNTEAFF.

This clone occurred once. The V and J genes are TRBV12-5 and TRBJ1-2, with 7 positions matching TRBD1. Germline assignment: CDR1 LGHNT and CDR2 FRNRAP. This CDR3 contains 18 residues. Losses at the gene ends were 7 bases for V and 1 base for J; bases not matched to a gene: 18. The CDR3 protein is CASAPGLGTGTVNYGYTF. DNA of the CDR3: TGTGCTAGTGCCCCCGGGTTAGGGACCGGGACAGTTAACTATGGCTACACCTTC. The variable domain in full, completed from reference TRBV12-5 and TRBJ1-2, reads DARVTQTPRHKVTEMGQEVTMRCQPILGHNTVFWYRQTMMQGLELLAYFRNRAPLDDSGMPKDRFSAEMPDATLATLKIQPSEPRDSAVYFCASAPGLGTGTVNYGYTFGSGTRLTVV.